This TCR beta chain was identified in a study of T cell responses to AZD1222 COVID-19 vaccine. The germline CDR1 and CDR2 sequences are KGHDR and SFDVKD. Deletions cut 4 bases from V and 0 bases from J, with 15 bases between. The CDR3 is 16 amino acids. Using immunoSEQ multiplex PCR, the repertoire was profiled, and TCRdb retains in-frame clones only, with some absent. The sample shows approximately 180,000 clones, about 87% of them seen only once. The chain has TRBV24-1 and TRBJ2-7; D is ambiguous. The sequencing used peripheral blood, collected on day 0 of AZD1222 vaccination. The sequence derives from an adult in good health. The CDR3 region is CATSDPAASSSYEQYF. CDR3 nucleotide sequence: TGTGCCACCAGTGACCCGGCGGCTTCGAGCTCCTACGAGCAGTACTTC.